This is a list of T cell receptor beta chains from one sample in a study of blood T cell repertoires in COVID-19. TCRdb's table, derived via immunoSEQ multiplex PCR, lists solely in-frame clones and lacks some. The table shows roughly 430,000 clones, with 70% to 90% occurring only once. Sequenced material: PBMCs or T cells enriched from blood (not recorded which). Receptors originate from a woman between 40 and 55 years old with acute COVID-19. Each CDR3 is given with its conserved first and last residue. Each record gives: V gene, D gene, clone size, J gene, CDR3 protein, CDR3 DNA. A D gene is named only where the DNA matches it firmly. Expanded clones get a size class; other rows say once, few or many, or leave the size out.

V: TRBV5-1
D: NA
size: few
J: TRBJ1-2
CDR3: CASSITGRDGYTF
DNA: TGCGCCAGCAGCATAACAGGGCGGGATGGCTACACCTTC

V: TRBV19
D: TRBD1
size: NA
J: TRBJ1-2
CDR3: CASSTGQLYGYTF
DNA: TGTGCCAGTAGCACGGGACAGCTCTATGGCTACACCTTC

V: TRBV7-9
D: TRBD1
size: NA
J: TRBJ2-7
CDR3: CASSSPGTESHEQYF
DNA: TGTGCCAGCAGCTCCCCCGGGACAGAGTCCCACGAGCAGTACTTC

V: TRBV11-2
D: NA
size: NA
J: TRBJ2-7
CDR3: CASSAGTPYEQYF
DNA: TGTGCCAGCAGCGCCGGGACACCCTACGAGCAGTACTTC

V: TRBV30
D: TRBD1
size: NA
J: TRBJ1-4
CDR3: CAWSSGQGAAEKLFF
DNA: TGTGCCTGGAGTTCAGGACAGGGGGCTGCTGAAAAACTGTTTTTT

V: TRBV5-1
D: NA
size: NA
J: TRBJ1-2
CDR3: CASSWSGSGYTF
DNA: TGCGCCAGCAGCTGGAGCGGGTCGGGCTACACCTTC

V: TRBV18
D: TRBD1
size: NA
J: TRBJ2-1
CDR3: CASSPKQQGNEQFF
DNA: TGTGCCAGCTCACCCAAACAACAGGGGAATGAGCAGTTCTTC

V: TRBV6-5
D: NA
size: NA
J: TRBJ2-7
CDR3: CASNIGGAASYEQYF
DNA: TGTGCCAGCAACATCGGTGGGGCCGCTTCCTACGAGCAGTACTTC

V: TRBV7-8
D: TRBD1
size: once
J: TRBJ2-5
CDR3: CASSSPGTGKETQYF
DNA: TGTGCCAGCAGCTCCCCCGGGACAGGGAAAGAGACCCAGTACTTC

V: TRBV7-2
D: NA
size: NA
J: TRBJ2-3
CDR3: CASSWAPSGTSTDTQYF
DNA: TGTGCCAGCAGCTGGGCCCCTTCCGGGACTAGCACAGATACGCAGTATTTT

V: TRBV7-9
D: TRBD1
size: NA
J: TRBJ1-3
CDR3: CASRLTGDGNTIYF
DNA: TGTGCCAGCAGACTTACAGGGGACGGGAACACCATATATTTT

V: TRBV6-8
D: TRBD1
size: NA
J: TRBJ1-3
CDR3: CAAPGTGAGNTIYF
DNA: TGTGCCGCGCCCGGGACAGGGGCTGGAAACACCATATATTTT

V: TRBV9
D: NA
size: NA
J: TRBJ2-3
CDR3: CASSVQGSPDTQYF
DNA: TGTGCCAGCAGCGTTCAGGGCAGCCCAGATACGCAGTATTTT

V: TRBV15
D: NA
size: NA
J: TRBJ1-3
CDR3: CATSRDQAGSGNTIYF
DNA: TGTGCCACCAGCAGAGATCAGGCCGGCTCTGGAAACACCATATATTTT

V: TRBV2
D: NA
size: NA
J: TRBJ1-5
CDR3: CASRDSNSGGPQHF
DNA: TGTGCCAGCAGGGACTCCAATTCGGGAGGGCCCCAGCATTTT

V: TRBV9
D: TRBD2
size: NA
J: TRBJ2-5
CDR3: CASSAAGADFQETQYF
DNA: TGTGCCAGCAGCGCCGCGGGAGCGGACTTCCAAGAGACCCAGTACTTC

V: TRBV12-3/TRBV12-4
D: NA
size: once
J: TRBJ2-7
CDR3: CASSLSPYEQYF
DNA: TGTGCCAGCAGTTTAAGCCCCTACGAGCAGTACTTC

V: TRBV5-1
D: NA
size: NA
J: TRBJ2-5
CDR3: CASTGTSAKETQYF
DNA: TGCGCCAGCACCGGGACATCTGCTAAAGAGACCCAGTACTTC

V: TRBV6-2/TRBV6-3
D: NA
size: NA
J: TRBJ1-1
CDR3: CASSSVRRTEAFF
DNA: TGTGCCAGCAGTTCGGTTAGGAGGACTGAAGCTTTCTTT

V: TRBV10-3
D: TRBD1
size: NA
J: TRBJ1-5
CDR3: CAISDIDRGVDQPQHF
DNA: TGTGCCATCAGTGATATTGACAGGGGAGTAGATCAGCCCCAGCATTTT

V: TRBV6-5
D: NA
size: few
J: TRBJ1-2
CDR3: CASSYHPRSNGYTF
DNA: TGTGCCAGCAGTTACCACCCTCGCAGTAATGGCTACACCTTC

V: TRBV19
D: NA
size: NA
J: TRBJ1-3
CDR3: CASSMYSASGNTIYF
DNA: TGTGCCAGTAGTATGTACAGTGCCTCTGGAAACACCATATATTTT

V: TRBV24-1
D: TRBD2
size: NA
J: TRBJ2-3
CDR3: CATSDIGLASTDTQYF
DNA: TGTGCCACCAGTGACATCGGACTAGCGAGCACAGATACGCAGTATTTT

V: TRBV5-1
D: NA
size: NA
J: TRBJ2-1
CDR3: CASSGPTSNEQFF
DNA: TGCGCCAGCAGCGGCCCAACATCCAATGAGCAGTTCTTC

V: TRBV9
D: NA
size: NA
J: TRBJ1-1
CDR3: CASSKEGRGGTEAFF
DNA: TGTGCCAGCAGCAAAGAAGGGAGGGGAGGGACTGAAGCTTTCTTT

V: TRBV10-3
D: NA
size: NA
J: TRBJ1-6
CDR3: CAISELGGEDSPLHF
DNA: TGTGCCATCAGTGAGTTAGGGGGGGAGGATTCACCCCTCCACTTT

V: TRBV5-1
D: NA
size: once
J: TRBJ1-2
CDR3: CASSLGTPNYGYTF
DNA: TGCGCCAGCAGCTTGGGGACACCTAACTATGGCTACACCTTC

V: TRBV5-6
D: NA
size: NA
J: TRBJ1-4
CDR3: CASSEGSREKLFF
DNA: TGTGCCAGCAGCGAGGGTAGTCGAGAAAAACTGTTTTTT

V: TRBV2
D: TRBD2
size: NA
J: TRBJ2-5
CDR3: CASSALAGGLETQYF
DNA: TGTGCCAGCAGTGCCCTAGCGGGGGGCCTTGAGACCCAGTACTTC

V: TRBV30
D: NA
size: NA
J: TRBJ2-5
CDR3: CAYLEGSQETQYF
DNA: TGTGCCTATCTCGAGGGATCCCAAGAGACCCAGTACTTC

V: TRBV6-5
D: NA
size: NA
J: TRBJ2-2
CDR3: CASGRDFLTGELFF
DNA: TGTGCCAGTGGACGGGATTTTCTCACCGGGGAGCTGTTTTTT

V: TRBV12-3/TRBV12-4
D: NA
size: NA
J: TRBJ2-7
CDR3: CASGRDTEYEQYF
DNA: TGTGCCAGCGGCCGGGACACTGAATACGAGCAGTACTTC

V: TRBV3-1/TRBV3-2
D: TRBD1
size: NA
J: TRBJ2-3
CDR3: CASSARDSSTDTQYF
DNA: TGTGCCAGCAGCGCCCGGGACAGTAGCACAGATACGCAGTATTTT

V: TRBV5-4
D: NA
size: NA
J: TRBJ2-4
CDR3: CASSLDPPKNIQYF
DNA: TGTGCCAGCAGCTTGGATCCTCCCAAAAACATTCAGTACTTC

V: TRBV7-2
D: TRBD2
size: NA
J: TRBJ2-3
CDR3: CASSFLTGGGTDTQYF
DNA: TGTGCCAGCAGCTTTTTAACGGGGGGGGGCACAGATACGCAGTATTTT

V: TRBV5-1
D: NA
size: few
J: TRBJ2-7
CDR3: CASSLAQGGTYEQYF
DNA: TGCGCCAGCAGCTTGGCCCAGGGGGGCACCTACGAGCAGTACTTC

V: TRBV6-6
D: NA
size: once
J: TRBJ1-5
CDR3: CASRQGITLSNQPQHF
DNA: TGTGCCAGCAGGCAGGGGATAACTCTTAGCAATCAGCCCCAGCATTTT

V: TRBV7-8
D: NA
size: once
J: TRBJ2-3
CDR3: CASSPTGTNTDTQYF
DNA: TGTGCCAGCAGCCCGACGGGGACAAACACAGATACGCAGTATTTT